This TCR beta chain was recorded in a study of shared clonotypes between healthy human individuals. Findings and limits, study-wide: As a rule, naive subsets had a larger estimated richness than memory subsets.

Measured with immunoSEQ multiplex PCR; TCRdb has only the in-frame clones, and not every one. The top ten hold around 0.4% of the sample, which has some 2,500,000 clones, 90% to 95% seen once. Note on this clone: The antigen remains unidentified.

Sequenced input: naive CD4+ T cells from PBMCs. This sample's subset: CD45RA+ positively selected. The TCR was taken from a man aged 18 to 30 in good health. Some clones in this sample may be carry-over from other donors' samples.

The CDR3 coding sequence is TGCGCCAGCAGCTTGGTGGGAGCGGGAGCGGTCGGGGAGCTGTTTTTT. Residues: CASSLVGAGAVGELFF. The chain couples TRBV5-1 to TRBJ2-2; 8 bases are shared with TRBD2. The trim removed 0 bases at V and 7 bases at J, leaving 8 bases unmatched. Germline lookup yields CDR1 SGHRS and CDR2 YFSETQ. The CDR3 extends over 16 amino acids.